The text below deals with one T cell receptor beta chain. TCRdb re-called the RT-PCR reads with MiXCR, one entry per CDR3 protein. Altogether under 200,000 distinct CDR3 sequences are present, approximately 12% being singletons, with the ten largest covering 25% to 35%. There are 11 residues in the CDR3. The V end was cut by 6 bases, the J end by 4 bases, with 4 bases between. This entry belongs to a study of response to subunit inactivated influenza vaccine. The same sample was also used in a study of T cells expressing NK-cell markers. That source adds: Template switching by 5'RACE with UMIs generated the TCR beta cDNA. Among eight sequenced donors, seven carried HCMV seropositivity while one was seronegative. Restricting sorting to alpha-beta TCR T cells was achieved in several experiments by an anti-gamma-delta TCR antibody. Dominant NKG2C+ clonotypes made up roughly 1.0-7.0% of CD8+ T cells in several donors. HCMV specificity was not established for the expanded NKG2C+ T cell clones.

The chain recombines TRBV12-3 or TRBV12-4 with TRBJ2-1; D is undetermined. This sample comprised CD8+ T cells sorted from PBMCs, obtained roughly 12 days after vaccination. This clonotype was obtained from a man in his fifties who received an inactivated influenza vaccine. The CDR3, as DNA: TGTGCCAGCAGGGGATACAATGAGCAGTTCTTC. This gives the protein CASRGYNEQFF.